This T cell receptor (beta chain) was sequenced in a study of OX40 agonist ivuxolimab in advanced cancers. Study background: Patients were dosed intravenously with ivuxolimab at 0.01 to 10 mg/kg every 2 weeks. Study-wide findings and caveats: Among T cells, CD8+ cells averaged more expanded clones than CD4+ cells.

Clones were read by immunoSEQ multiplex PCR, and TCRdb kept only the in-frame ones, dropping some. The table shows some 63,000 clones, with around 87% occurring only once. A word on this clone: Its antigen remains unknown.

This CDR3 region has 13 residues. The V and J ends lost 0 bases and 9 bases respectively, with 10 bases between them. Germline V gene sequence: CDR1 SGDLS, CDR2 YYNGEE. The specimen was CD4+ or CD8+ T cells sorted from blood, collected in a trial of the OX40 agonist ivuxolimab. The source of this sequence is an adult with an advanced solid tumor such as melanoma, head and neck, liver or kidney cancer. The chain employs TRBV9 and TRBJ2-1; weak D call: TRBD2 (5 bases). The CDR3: CASSVGTSGEQFF. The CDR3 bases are TGTGCCAGCAGCGTAGGGACTTCTGGTGAGCAGTTCTTC.